The rows below give T cell receptor beta chains drawn from one sample of a study of blood T cell repertoires in COVID-19. Sequencing was performed with immunoSEQ multiplex PCR; in TCRdb, only in-frame clones are kept and a portion is missing. This table has approximately 200,000 clones, 70% to 85% appearing once. Sample: peripheral blood. Receptors were obtained from a woman in her 30s with acute or convalescent COVID-19. Each CDR3 is given with its conserved first and last residue. D genes are given only for firm matches. Clone size is shown for a subset of rows, as once, few, many or a class of expanded clone.

J gene: TRBJ2-4; V gene: TRBV5-6; D gene: -; clone size: -; CDR3 DNA: TGTGCCAGCAGGATGATCCGAGGCCACAAAAACATTCAGTACTTC; CDR3 protein: CASRMIRGHKNIQYF
J gene: TRBJ2-2; V gene: TRBV7-9; D gene: TRBD1; clone size: -; CDR3 DNA: TGTGCCAGCAGCTCGACAGGGAAAAACACCGGGGAGCTGTTTTTT; CDR3 protein: CASSSTGKNTGELFF
J gene: TRBJ2-1; V gene: TRBV7-2; D gene: -; clone size: -; CDR3 DNA: TGTGCCAGCAGCTTAAACCAGGGCTATGAGCAGTTCTTC; CDR3 protein: CASSLNQGYEQFF
J gene: TRBJ1-1; V gene: TRBV3-1/TRBV3-2; D gene: -; clone size: -; CDR3 DNA: TGTGCCAGCAGCCAGGGTTGGAGGGACACTGAAGCTTTCTTT; CDR3 protein: CASSQGWRDTEAFF
J gene: TRBJ2-1; V gene: TRBV5-1; D gene: -; clone size: -; CDR3 DNA: TGCGCCAGCAGCGACAGAAAGGGGGGGACCGCCTGGATCGGCTCCTACAATGAGCAGTTCTTC; CDR3 protein: CASSDRKGGTAWIGSYNEQFF
J gene: TRBJ1-1; V gene: TRBV12-3/TRBV12-4; D gene: TRBD1; clone size: -; CDR3 DNA: TGTGCCAGTAGGACAGGCTGGCGAAGTGAAGCTTTCTTT; CDR3 protein: CASRTGWRSEAFF
J gene: TRBJ1-2; V gene: TRBV11-2; D gene: -; clone size: once; CDR3 DNA: TGTGCCAGCAGCTTAGATCACAACCTTTATGGCTACACCTTC; CDR3 protein: CASSLDHNLYGYTF
J gene: TRBJ1-4; V gene: TRBV7-6; D gene: -; clone size: once; CDR3 DNA: TGTGCCAGCAGCCGAGGCCAGGGACTGGGGGAAAAACTGTTTTTT; CDR3 protein: CASSRGQGLGEKLFF
J gene: TRBJ1-2; V gene: TRBV27; D gene: -; clone size: few; CDR3 DNA: TGTGCCAGCAGTTTCAGCCAGGGGCGCTATGGCTACACCTTC; CDR3 protein: CASSFSQGRYGYTF
J gene: TRBJ2-6; V gene: TRBV7-9; D gene: -; clone size: once; CDR3 DNA: TGTGCCAGCAGCCCGGAGGGTGGATCTGGGGCCAACGTCCTGACTTTC; CDR3 protein: CASSPEGGSGANVLTF